This note documents a single T cell receptor beta chain sequence. The antigen is unknown. This record comes from a study of PD-1 blockade in mismatch repair-deficient tumors. Across the study: All were previously treated, progressing patients with around 12 mismatch repair-deficient cancer types. The study's findings and limits: Tumor-resident clones, often absent from pretreatment blood, expanded after pembrolizumab and then contracted.

Time point described: roughly 11-day in vitro stimulation with candidate neoantigen peptide 7. Each of seven or eight ELISpot-reactive candidate peptides was used for roughly 10-day stimulation. The CDR3 is 15 residues long. V was clipped by 5 bases and J by 7 bases; unmatched bases: 6. The germline gives CDR1 LNHDA, CDR2 SQIVND (reference sequence). TCRdb's copy holds only in-frame clones and misses some; the assay was immunoSEQ multiplex PCR. The sample consists of thousands of clones, 88% of them appearing once. This clonotype originated in an adult with mismatch repair-deficient cancer. Sequencing used cells cultured in vitro, obtained from a patient treated with pembrolizumab. The chain has TRBV19 and TRBJ2-1; 12 bases fit TRBD2. In DNA, the CDR3 is TGTGCCAGTAGTCCGACTAGCGGGAGACTGAATGAGCAGTTCTTC. Amino acid sequence: CASSPTSGRLNEQFF.